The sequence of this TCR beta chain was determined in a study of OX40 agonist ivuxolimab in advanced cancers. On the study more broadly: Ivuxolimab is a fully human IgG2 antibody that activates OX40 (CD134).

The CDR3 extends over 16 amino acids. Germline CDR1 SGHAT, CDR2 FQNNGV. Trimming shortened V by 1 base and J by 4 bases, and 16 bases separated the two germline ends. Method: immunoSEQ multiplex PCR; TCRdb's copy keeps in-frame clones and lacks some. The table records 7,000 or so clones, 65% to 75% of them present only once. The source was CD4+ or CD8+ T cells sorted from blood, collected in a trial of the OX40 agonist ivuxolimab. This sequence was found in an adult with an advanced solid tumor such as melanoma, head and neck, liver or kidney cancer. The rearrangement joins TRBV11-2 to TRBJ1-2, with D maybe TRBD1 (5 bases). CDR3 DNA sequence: TGTGCCAGCAGCTTAGGGGGGGAGTACGGACGCTATGGCTACACCTTC. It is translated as CASSLGGEYGRYGYTF.